Detailed here is one T cell receptor (beta chain). The target antigen is unknown. This entry belongs to a study of OX40 agonist ivuxolimab in advanced cancers. Whole-study findings and limits: Nonresponders, in some cases, also had low normalized T-cell clonal expansion.

Profiling relied on immunoSEQ multiplex PCR, and the TCRdb table lists in-frame clones only, not all of them. The table records about 100,000 clones, 89% of them present only once. There are 16 residues in the CDR3. Germline loops: CDR1 SGHRS, CDR2 YFSETQ. V lost 1 base, J lost 4 bases, and 9 bases stayed unmatched. This receptor was taken from an adult with an advanced solid tumor such as melanoma, head and neck, liver or kidney cancer. The chain has TRBV5-1 and TRBJ2-5; 8 nucleotides match TRBD1. The sequenced sample was CD4+ or CD8+ T cells sorted from blood, obtained in a trial of the OX40 agonist ivuxolimab. The CDR3 nucleotides read TGCGCCAGCAGCTTGTTACGTCAGGGGGCCGGAGAGACCCAGTACTTC. Its protein is CASSLLRQGAGETQYF.